Listed here are 30 T cell receptor beta chains from one sample, sequenced in a study of tumor and adjacent non-tumor tissue in lung cancer. TCRbeta libraries were built with three rounds of nested PCR, modified from ARM-PCR. TCRdb reanalysed the multiplex PCR reads using MiXCR and keeps one entry per CDR3 protein. The sample lists some 90,000 distinct CDR3 sequences; around 59% were seen once. RNA was extracted from bulk tissue without any cell sorting. The sample comprised lung tumor tissue. Receptor source: a man in his 70s with non-small cell lung cancer.

On this clonotype itself: A read error may produce the germline difference seen at one junction end. Written as DNA, the CDR3 is TGTGCCAGCAGCTCCCCTGGGACTGATAGCTCCTACGAGCAGCAGTTC. This translates into CASSSPGTDSSYEQQF. This chain connects TRBV11-1 to TRBJ2-7, with a tentative D call TRBD2 (6 bases). The length of the CDR3 is 16 residues. CDR1 is SGHAT and CDR2 is FQDESV in the germline V gene (reference sequence).

J is TRBJ1-5 and V is TRBV6-2 or TRBV6-3, with D perhaps TRBD1 (5 bases). The V end lost 6 bases, the J end lost 13 bases, and 25 bases lay between the germline ends. Germline CDR1 and CDR2: MNHEY and SVGEGT. This CDR3 region has 15 residues. CDR3 nucleotides: TGTGCCAGCAGCCTACAGGAATTCGGCAATCAGGCTCAGCATTTT. Protein product: CASSLQEFGNQAQHF.

This clonotype was recorded many times. The V and J genes are TRBV6-5 and TRBJ1-3; D gene ambiguous. Germline V gene sequence: CDR1 MNHEY, CDR2 SVGAGI. CDR3 length: 14 residues. V dropped 2 bases and J dropped 0 bases, with 5 bases sitting between them. CDR3 residues: CASSYGPSGNTIYF. The CDR3 DNA reads as TGTGCCAGCAGTTACGGACCCTCTGGAAACACCATATATTTT.

On this clonotype itself: Because it lacks the conserved phenylalanine or tryptophan at the end, this CDR3 is likely a read error. DNA of the CDR3: TGTGCCAGCAGCTTAGGCCAGGGAGCTGGGACCAACGTCCTGACTATC. Its translation is CASSLGQGAGTNVLTI. V usage is TRBV11-2 and J usage is TRBJ2-6; D may match TRBD1 or TRBD2 (5 bases each). This CDR3 is built from 16 residues. CDR1 is SGHAT, CDR2 FQNNGV, per germline.

This clonotype was counted a single time. This is likely a read error, given that the CDR3 carries no conserved phenylalanine or tryptophan at its end. The chain has TRBV10-3 and TRBJ2-6; 7 bases match TRBD1. Germline V gene sequence: CDR1 ENHRY, CDR2 SYGVKD. CDR3 length: 15 amino acids. The CDR3 DNA is TGCGGCATCAGTCAACAGGGGTCTGGGGCCAACGTCCTGACTTCC. It specifies CGISQQGSGANVLTS.

This clonotype was found once. Given a much more abundant clone one base away, this may be a read error. The chain recombines TRBV5-1 with TRBJ1-1; weak D call: TRBD1 (5 bases). Germline CDR1 is SGHRS and CDR2 is YFSETQ. This CDR3 has 13 amino acids. In DNA form, the CDR3 reads TGCGCCAGCAGCTCCGACAGATCCACTGGAGCTTTCTTT. Its translation is CASSSDRSTGAFF.

With respect to this clonotype: The junction does not match germline at one end; this may be a read error. CDR3 DNA: TGTGCCAGCACCCTTCGCTCGGGGGGGCAGTCCCAGCATTTC. The encoded protein is CASTLRSGGQSQHF. The rearrangement links TRBV12-3 or TRBV12-4 to TRBJ1-5, with D possibly matching TRBD1 (6 bases). The CDR3 runs 14 residues.

The chain links TRBV20-1 to TRBJ2-7, with 12 bases lining up with TRBD2. Germline assignment: CDR1 DFQATT and CDR2 SNEGSKA (reference sequence). The CDR3 spans 14 residues. J lost 10 bases, V lost 4 bases, and 11 bases had no gene match. The CDR3 here is CSATRLAGVSDQYF. The CDR3 region has the DNA TGCAGTGCTACCCGACTAGCGGGAGTGAGCGACCAGTACTTC.

This clonotype was picked up many times. The chain links TRBV11-2 to TRBJ2-3; the D gene is possibly TRBD1 (6 bases). Trimming stripped 1 base from V and 0 bases from J, with 11 bases between. CDR1 is SGHAT, CDR2 FQNNGV, per germline. The CDR3 runs 16 residues. In DNA, the CDR3 is TGTGCCAGCAGCTTAGGGGCAGGGGCCAGCACAGATACGCAGTATTTT. Its translation is CASSLGAGASTDTQYF.

Details on this clonotype: At one end the junction does not follow the germline gene, possibly because of a read error. J is TRBJ2-3 and V is TRBV28, with 7 bases aligning to TRBD1. Germline loops: CDR1 MDHEN, CDR2 SYDVKM. The CDR3 length is 15 residues. DNA for the CDR3: TGTGCCAACAGTGTGATAGGACAGGTCACAGATACGCAGTATTTC. Amino acid sequence: CANSVIGQVTDTQYF. Variable domain in full (rest from reference TRBV28 and TRBJ2-3): DVKVTQSSRYLVKRTGEKVFLECVQDMDHENMFWYRQDPGLGLRLIYFSYDVKMKEKGDIPEGYSVSREKKERFSLILESASTNQTSMYLCANSVIGQVTDTQYFGPGTRLTVL.

Details on this clonotype: Germline and junction disagree at one end, which may indicate a read error. The genes are TRBV10-3 and TRBJ2-7; tentatively, D is TRBD1 (6 bases). The CDR3 length is 17 residues. Germline V gene sequence: CDR1 ENHRY, CDR2 SYGVKD. The CDR3 region has the DNA TGTGCTATCAGTGGAAATTTTGTGCTAGCAGGGGACGACGAGCAGTACTTC. This translates into CAISGNFVLAGDDEQYF.

As for this clonotype: One end of the junction varies from germline; a read error may be responsible. This rearrangement joins TRBV10-3 to TRBJ2-7; D could derive from TRBD1 or TRBD2 (6 bases each). This CDR3 has 12 residues. Germline V CDR1 and CDR2: ENHRY, SYGVKD. DNA of the CDR3: TGTGTCATCGGGGGCCGGGACTACGAGCAGTACTTC. Translating gives CVIGGRDYEQYF.

In the case of this clonotype: This may be a read error, as it is one base from a much larger clone. V gene TRBV6-6 combines with J gene TRBJ2-6; D is unresolved. Germline CDR1 MNHNY, CDR2 SVGAGI (reference sequence). V lost 4 bases, J lost 2 bases, and 9 bases lay in between. The CDR3 consists of 15 residues. In DNA, the CDR3 is TGTGCCAGCAGTTGCGGCGGAACTGGGGCCAACGTCCTGACTTTC. Protein: CASSCGGTGANVLTF.

This clonotype has at least ten counts. The CDR3 coding sequence is TGTGCCAGCAGTTTAGTTGAAAAACTGTTTTTT. Translating it yields CASSLVEKLFF. V usage is TRBV12-3 or TRBV12-4 and J usage is TRBJ1-4; D uncertain. V gave up 1 base and J gave up 7 bases, with 1 base separating them. The CDR3 spans 11 residues.

A remark on this clonotype: Its ends do not fully match the called genes, so a read error is possible. The chain carries TRBV10-3 and TRBJ1-1, with D possibly matching TRBD1 (6 bases). Germline V gives CDR1 ENHRY, CDR2 SYGVKD. The CDR3 extends over 14 amino acids. The CDR3 here is CAIMRGAGGTETFF. The CDR3 DNA reads TGTGCCATCATGCGGGGAGCGGGGGGCACTGAAACTTTCTTT.

With respect to this clonotype: Possible read error: a much larger clone is one base away. The chain links TRBV6-1 to TRBJ1-1; D ambiguous. Germline CDR1 reads MNHNS; CDR2 reads SASEGT. The CDR3 contains 13 residues. V shed 6 bases and J shed 4 bases, with 12 bases lying between them. In nucleotides, the CDR3 is TGTGCCAGCAGCTCCCTTGAGATCACTGAAGCTTTCTTT. Translation gives CASSSLEITEAFF.

Concerning this clonotype itself: Its ends do not fully match the called genes, so a read error is possible. V usage is TRBV6-6 and J usage is TRBJ1-1; tentatively, D is TRBD1 (5 bases). The germline CDR1 and CDR2 sequences are MNHNY and SVGAGI (reference sequence). This CDR3 spans 15 amino acids. The CDR3 DNA follows: TGTGCCAGCAGTTCCCCGGGAAGGGGCGGTCCTGAATCTCTCTTT. Protein: CASSSPGRGGPESLF.

For this clonotype: It may be a read error: a sequence one base away is much more abundant. The chain has TRBV20-1 and TRBJ2-1; TRBD2 agrees at 10 bases. The CDR3 consists of 15 residues. V was pared by 3 bases and J by 3 bases, with 5 bases of the junction left unmatched. The germline CDR1 and CDR2 sequences are DFQATT and SNEGSKA (reference sequence). CDR3 nucleotide sequence: TGCAGTGCTAGGGGTCTAGCGGGAGTCTACAATGAGCAGTTCTTC. Translated, it gives CSARGLAGVYNEQFF.

The V and J genes are TRBV28 and TRBJ2-2; possibly TRBD2 for D (5 bases). CDR3 length: 16 amino acids. The V and J ends lost 6 bases and 14 bases respectively, with 28 bases between them. Looked up from germline, CDR1 is MDHEN and CDR2 is SYDVKM. CDR3 DNA: TGTGCCAGCAGGGATAAACGAAGACATAACACCGGGAAACTGTTTTTT. Its translation: CASRDKRRHNTGKLFF.

This clonotype showed up just once. This likely comes from a read error, as the CDR3 has no conserved phenylalanine or tryptophan at its end. The V gene is TRBV28, the J gene TRBJ2-7, with D tentatively TRBD2 (5 bases). The CDR3 consists of 12 residues. The germline gives CDR1 MDHEN, CDR2 SYDVKM. V lost 7 bases to trimming and J lost 3 bases, with 10 bases between them. CDR3 amino acids: CASTKGVYEQYL. The CDR3 DNA follows: TGTGCCAGCACCAAGGGAGTCTACGAGCAGTACCTC.

This rearrangement joins TRBV11-2 to TRBJ2-1; D possibly corresponds to TRBD1 (5 bases). V lost 11 bases, J lost 3 bases, and 20 bases lay in between. CDR3 length: 15 amino acids. Germline V gene lookup returns CDR1 SGHAT and CDR2 FQNNGV. CDR3 DNA: TGTGCCCGCAACTTAGCCCCGACAGTCTACAATGAGCAGTTCTTC. Translating gives CARNLAPTVYNEQFF.

V is TRBV5-4 and J is TRBJ2-2; TRBD1 matches 10 bases. The V gene end was trimmed by 4 bases and the J gene end by 2 bases; junction bases not matched to a gene: 5. Germline lookup yields CDR1 SGHNT and CDR2 YYREEE (reference sequence). This CDR3 has 16 residues. In nucleotides, the CDR3 is TGTGCCAGCAGCCAAGGACAGGGGGGAAACACCGGGGAGCTGTTTTTT. This gives the protein CASSQGQGGNTGELFF.

Concerning this clonotype: The germline gene is not matched at one end of the junction; a read error may be the cause. The chain has TRBV11-3 and TRBJ2-7, with no clear D. The germline V gene encodes CDR1 SGHNT and CDR2 YENEEA. CDR3 length: 13 residues. This chain's CDR3 is CASGFKAWGEQYF. CDR3 bases: TGTGCCAGCGGCTTTAAGGCCTGGGGAGAGCAGTACTTC.

Concerning this clonotype itself: The junction differs from germline at one of its ends, possibly a read error. The CDR3 is CASSDIGTGRPSYGQYF. The CDR3 coding sequence is TGTGCCAGCAGTGATATTGGGACAGGGCGTCCCTCCTACGGGCAGTACTTC. V is TRBV28 and J is TRBJ2-7, with 9 bases aligning to TRBD1. The CDR3 has 17 residues. Germline CDR1 is MDHEN and CDR2 is SYDVKM.

This clonotype is medium-sized by share. V usage is TRBV11-1 and J usage is TRBJ2-6; no reliable D call. The CDR3 sequence is 15 residues long. The V and J ends lost 6 bases and 3 bases respectively, with 12 bases between them. In germline, CDR1 is SGHAT, CDR2 FQDESV (reference sequence). The CDR3 nucleotides are TGTGCCAGCAGTATGGGTGTTAGTGGGGCCAACGTCCTGACTTTC. It specifies CASSMGVSGANVLTF.

The chain carries TRBV28 and TRBJ2-7, with D perhaps TRBD1 (6 bases). V was cut by 10 bases and J by 3 bases, with 19 bases left in between. This CDR3 is built from 14 residues. The V gene's germline CDR1 is MDHEN and CDR2 SYDVKM. The CDR3 coding sequence is TGTGCCACTTCCATTCCGCAGGGGAGCTACGAGCAGTACTTC. The encoded protein is CATSIPQGSYEQYF.

A remark on this clonotype: Compared with germline, one end of the junction differs, possibly owing to a read error. The chain links TRBV11-2 to TRBJ1-3, with D uncertain. CDR1 is SGHAT and CDR2 is FQNNGV in the germline V gene. This CDR3 has 16 amino acids. The CDR3 here is CAGSTLRQWAGNTIYF. DNA of the CDR3: TGTGCCGGCAGCACTCTCCGCCAGTGGGCCGGAAACACCATATATTTT.

This clonotype occurred once. Since no conserved phenylalanine or tryptophan closes the CDR3, a read error is the likely cause. This chain connects TRBV11-2 to TRBJ2-1, with D possibly being TRBD2 (7 bases). Per the germline V gene, CDR1 is SGHAT and CDR2 is FQNNGV. The CDR3 runs 13 residues. V was trimmed by 5 bases and J by 8 bases, leaving 13 bases between them. The CDR3 protein is CASSGQGRDEQFL. In DNA form, the CDR3 reads TGTGCCAGCAGCGGCCAGGGGAGGGATGAGCAGTTCCTC.

V usage is TRBV11-2 and J usage is TRBJ2-1; no definite D call. Germline assignment: CDR1 SGHAT and CDR2 FQNNGV. V lost 6 bases and J lost 2, with 14 bases in between. The CDR3 covers 15 residues. In nucleotides, the CDR3 is TGTGCCAGCAGTGAAGGCACTTCAGCCTACAATGAGCAGTTCTTC. Translating it yields CASSEGTSAYNEQFF.

The chain recombines TRBV10-3 with TRBJ2-5, with a possible D match to TRBD2 (6 bases). The CDR3 extends over 13 amino acids. The germline gives CDR1 ENHRY, CDR2 SYGVKD. The CDR3 DNA sequence: TGTGCAATCGGGCCGGGACTCCAAGAGACCCAGTACTTC. Amino acids: CAIGPGLQETQYF.